This TCR beta chain was identified in a study of Graves' ophthalmopathy and Graves' hyperthyroidism. Many counts were recorded for this clonotype. Germline-derived CDR1 and CDR2 are SGHVS and FQNEAQ. V lost 1 base and J 2 bases, leaving 6 bases between the germline ends. This CDR3 is built from 13 residues. Beta-chain TCR CDR3 regions were amplified from RNA transcripts. The workflow started with a first-round RT-PCR run with HTBI primers and then moved on to a second-round multiplex PCR. TCRdb reprocessed the multiplex PCR reads with MiXCR, giving one entry per CDR3 protein. The sample yields a few hundred thousand distinct CDR3 sequences, roughly 15% seen once.

The chain joins TRBV7-8 to TRBJ2-7; D gene unclear. Sequenced sample: peripheral blood. This TCR was sampled from an adult woman with stable Graves' hyperthyroidism. CDR3: CASSLDGTYEQYF. The CDR3 nucleotides are TGTGCCAGCAGCTTAGATGGTACCTACGAGCAGTACTTC.